This T cell receptor beta chain was recovered during a study of neoadjuvant anti-PD-1 for oral cavity cancer. The CDR3 has 15 amino acids. V gave up 6 bases and J gave up 2 bases, with 16 bases separating them. CDR1 and CDR2 from the germline V gene are LNHDA and SQIVND (reference sequence). Assay: immunoSEQ multiplex PCR; the TCRdb copy retains only in-frame clones and omits some. The sample lists 7,000 to 9,000 clones; roughly 60% were seen once. The rearrangement joins TRBV19 to TRBJ1-2, with D perhaps TRBD1 (5 bases). This specimen consisted of tumor tissue, obtained before nivolumab (anti-PD-1) treatment. This clonotype was sampled from a person aged 35 to 85 with oral cavity squamous cell carcinoma. CDR3 region: CASSPTGWGNYGYTF. CDR3 in DNA: TGTGCCAGTAGCCCTACAGGTTGGGGGAACTATGGCTACACCTTC.